This T cell receptor (beta chain) was documented in a study of vaccination and CD4 T cells after COVID-19. Study-wide context: The convalescents comprised six males and four females, two of them Hispanic.

Treatment reported: roughly 10-day PBMC culture with coronavirus spike peptide pools or control peptides (ViraFEST assay). It was with 10 IU/ml IL-2 and roughly 10 ug/ml peptide pools that roughly 2 million PBMCs per well were cultured. Per the germline V gene, CDR1 is SGHTA and CDR2 is FQGNSA. This CDR3 is built from 15 residues. Unmatched junction bases numbered 8, after V lost 6 bases and J lost 2 bases. Regarding the study as a whole: Relatively few convalescent patients and no early post-infection timepoints were analyzed.

About this clonotype: The target antigen is unknown.

With the Oncomine TCR Beta short-read assay, DNA from cultured CD4+ T cells was sequenced. Scientists extracted genomic DNA from CD4+ T cells grown in culture. TCRdb recomputed calls from the PCR reads with MiXCR, one row per CDR3 protein. The sample includes 9,500 to 15,000 distinct CDR3 sequences, 60% seen only once; the top ten take approximately 24%. This clonotype was sampled from a human donor who had recovered from COVID-19. Sequenced material: CD4+ T cells from blood, cultured in vitro. V is TRBV7-2 and J is TRBJ2-3; 7 positions agree with TRBD2. CDR3 sequence: CASRMGGSVTDTQYF. CDR3 coding DNA: TGTGCCAGCAGAATGGGGGGGAGCGTCACAGATACGCAGTATTTT.